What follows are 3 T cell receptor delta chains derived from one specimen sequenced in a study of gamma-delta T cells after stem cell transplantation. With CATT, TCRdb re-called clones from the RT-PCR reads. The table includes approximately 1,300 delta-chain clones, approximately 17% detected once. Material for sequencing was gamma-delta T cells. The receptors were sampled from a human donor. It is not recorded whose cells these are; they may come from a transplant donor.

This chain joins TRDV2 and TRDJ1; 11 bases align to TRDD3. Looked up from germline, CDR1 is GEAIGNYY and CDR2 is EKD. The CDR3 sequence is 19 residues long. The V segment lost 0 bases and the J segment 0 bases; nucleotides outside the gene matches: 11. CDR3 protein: CACDTVVGDTPRYTDKLIF. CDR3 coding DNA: TGTGCCTGTGACACCGTGGTGGGGGATACGCCGCGGTACACCGATAAACTCATCTTT.

CDR3 bases: TGTGCCTGTGACACCGGGGGACTGGGGGACCAGAGCTCCTGGGACACCCGACAGATGTTTTTC. Translated: CACDTGGLGDQSSWDTRQMFF. The V gene is TRDV2, the J gene TRDJ3, with TRDD3 matching 9 bases. The CDR3 spans 21 residues. Trimming at V came to 0 bases and at J to 0 bases, leaving 11 bases not matched to a gene. Germline CDR1 and CDR2: GEAIGNYY and EKD.

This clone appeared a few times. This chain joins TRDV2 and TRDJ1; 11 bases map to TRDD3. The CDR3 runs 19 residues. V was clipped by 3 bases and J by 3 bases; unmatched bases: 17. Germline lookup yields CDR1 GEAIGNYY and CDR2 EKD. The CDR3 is CACDSRMGDTQGMADKLIF. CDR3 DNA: TGTGCCTGTGACTCTAGAATGGGGGATACGCAGGGGATGGCCGATAAACTCATCTTT.